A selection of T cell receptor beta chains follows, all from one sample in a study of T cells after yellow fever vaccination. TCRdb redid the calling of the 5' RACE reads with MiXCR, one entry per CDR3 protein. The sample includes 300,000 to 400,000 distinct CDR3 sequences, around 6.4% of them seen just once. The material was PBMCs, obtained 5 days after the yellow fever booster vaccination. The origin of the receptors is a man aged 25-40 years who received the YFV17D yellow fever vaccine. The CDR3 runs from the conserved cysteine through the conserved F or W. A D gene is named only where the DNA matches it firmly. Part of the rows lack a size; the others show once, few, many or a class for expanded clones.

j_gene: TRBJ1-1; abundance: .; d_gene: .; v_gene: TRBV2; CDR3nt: TGTGCCAGCAGGGAGGTTTCGGACACTGAAGCTTTCTTT; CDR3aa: CASREVSDTEAFF
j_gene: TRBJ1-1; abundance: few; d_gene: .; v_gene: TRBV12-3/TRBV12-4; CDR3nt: TGTGCCAGCATCTCACAGATGAACACTGAAGCTTTCTTT; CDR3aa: CASISQMNTEAFF
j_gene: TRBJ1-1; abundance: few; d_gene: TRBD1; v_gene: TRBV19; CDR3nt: TGTGCCAGTAGTATCCGGGACAGGTGGGGCACTGAAGCTTTCTTT; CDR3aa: CASSIRDRWGTEAFF
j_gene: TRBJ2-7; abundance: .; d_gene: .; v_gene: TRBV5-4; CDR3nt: TGTGCCAGCAGCTTGGAAGGGAAGGGCTCCTACGAGCAGTACTTC; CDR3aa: CASSLEGKGSYEQYF
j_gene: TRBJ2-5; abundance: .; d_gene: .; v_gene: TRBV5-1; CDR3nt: TGCGCCAGCAGCATCGACAGGAGAAGGACAATGCTAGAGACCCAGTACTTC; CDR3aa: CASSIDRRRTMLETQYF
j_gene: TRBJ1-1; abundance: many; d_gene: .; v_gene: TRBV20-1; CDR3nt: TGCAGTGCTAGTCAGGGTGCTGAAGCTTTCTTT; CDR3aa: CSASQGAEAFF
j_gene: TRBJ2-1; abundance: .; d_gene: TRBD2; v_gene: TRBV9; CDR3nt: TGTGCCAGCAGCGTGGGGGGGAGGGGATACAATGAGCAGTTCTTC; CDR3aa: CASSVGGRGYNEQFF
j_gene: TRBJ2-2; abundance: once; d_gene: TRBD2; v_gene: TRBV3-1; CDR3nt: TGTGCCAGCAGTCCCACGGCGGGAGGGCCCACCGGGGAGCTGTTTTTT; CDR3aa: CASSPTAGGPTGELFF
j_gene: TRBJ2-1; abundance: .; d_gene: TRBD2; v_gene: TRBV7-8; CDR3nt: TGTGCCAGCAGCGCAGGACTAGCGGGAGAGCGGAGTGAGCAGTTCTTC; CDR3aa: CASSAGLAGERSEQFF
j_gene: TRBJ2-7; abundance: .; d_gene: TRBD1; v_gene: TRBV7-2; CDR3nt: TGTGCCAGCAGCTTCGAGGACAGGGCCTCCTACGAGCAGTACTTC; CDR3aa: CASSFEDRASYEQYF
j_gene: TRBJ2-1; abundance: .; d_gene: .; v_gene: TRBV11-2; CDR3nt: TGTGCCAGCAGCTTTCGTCAAAACGGCCATGAGCAGTTCTTC; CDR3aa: CASSFRQNGHEQFF
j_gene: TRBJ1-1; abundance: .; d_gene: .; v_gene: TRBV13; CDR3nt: TGTGCCAGCAGCTTAGTACGGTTCCAAGCTTTCTTT; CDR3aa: CASSLVRFQAFF
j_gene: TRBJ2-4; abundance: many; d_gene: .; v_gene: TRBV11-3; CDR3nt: TGTGCCAGCAGCTTAGTCCTAGGAGGGGAAAAAATAGCCAAAAACATTCAGTACTTC; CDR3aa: CASSLVLGGEKIAKNIQYF
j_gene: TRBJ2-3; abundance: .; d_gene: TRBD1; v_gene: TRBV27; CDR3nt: TGTGCCAGCAGTCACCCGGACAGGGAGGCGGATACGCAGTATTTT; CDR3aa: CASSHPDREADTQYF
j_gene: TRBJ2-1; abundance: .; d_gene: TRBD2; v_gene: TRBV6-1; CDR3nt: TGTGCCAGCAGCCCATCAAGCGGGAGAACCTTTTACAATGAGCAGTTCTTC; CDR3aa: CASSPSSGRTFYNEQFF
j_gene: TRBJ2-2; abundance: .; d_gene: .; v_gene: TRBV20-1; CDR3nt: TGCAGTGCTAGAGATCGGTCGAACGGGGAGCTGTTTTTT; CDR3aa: CSARDRSNGELFF
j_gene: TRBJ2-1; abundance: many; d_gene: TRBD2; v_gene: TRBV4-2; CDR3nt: TGTGCCAGCAGCCAAGCTTCGAGCGGGAGGTGGGACAATGAGCAGTTCTTC; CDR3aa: CASSQASSGRWDNEQFF
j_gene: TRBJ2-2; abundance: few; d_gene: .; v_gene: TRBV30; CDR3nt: TGTGCCTGGAGTCGGCTCCCTTTGGGGGAGCTGTTTTTT; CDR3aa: CAWSRLPLGELFF
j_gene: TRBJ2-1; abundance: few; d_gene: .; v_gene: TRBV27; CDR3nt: TGTGCCAGCAGTTTAGGGATGTCTCAAAACTCTTTCGGTGAGCAGTTCTTC; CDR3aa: CASSLGMSQNSFGEQFF
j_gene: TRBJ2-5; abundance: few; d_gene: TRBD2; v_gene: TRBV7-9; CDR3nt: TGTGCCAGCAGCTTATGGCTAGCGGGGGGTCAAGAGACCCAGTACTTC; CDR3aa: CASSLWLAGGQETQYF
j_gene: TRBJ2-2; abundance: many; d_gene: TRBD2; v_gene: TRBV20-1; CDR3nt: TGCAGTGCTAGAGATTCGGGTAGCGGGAGTTGGACCGGGGAGCTGTTTTTT; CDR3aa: CSARDSGSGSWTGELFF
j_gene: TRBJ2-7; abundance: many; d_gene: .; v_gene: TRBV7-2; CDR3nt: TGTGCCAGCAGACCAACTAGTTCTGACCTCGAGCAGTACTTC; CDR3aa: CASRPTSSDLEQYF
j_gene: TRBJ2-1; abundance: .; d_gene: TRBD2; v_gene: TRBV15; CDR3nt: TGTGCCTCCGACCCAGCGGGAAGCTCCTACAATGAGCAGTTCTTC; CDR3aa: CASDPAGSSYNEQFF
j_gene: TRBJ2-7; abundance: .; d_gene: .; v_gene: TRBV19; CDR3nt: TGTGCCAGTAGTACTACGACAGTCTCCTACGAGCAGTACTTC; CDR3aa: CASSTTTVSYEQYF
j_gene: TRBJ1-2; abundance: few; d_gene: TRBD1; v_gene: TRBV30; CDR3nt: TGTGCCTGGAGCGCGGGACAGGGAGACGGCTACACCTTC; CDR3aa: CAWSAGQGDGYTF
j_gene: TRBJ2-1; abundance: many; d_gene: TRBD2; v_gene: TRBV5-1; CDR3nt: TGCGCCAGCAGCTTTATAGCGGGCGGGGCCAATGAGCAGTTCTTC; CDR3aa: CASSFIAGGANEQFF
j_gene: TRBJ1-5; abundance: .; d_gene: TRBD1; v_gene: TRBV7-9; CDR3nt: TGTGCCAGCAGCGCCGACAGGGGATATCAGCCCCAGCATTTT; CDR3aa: CASSADRGYQPQHF
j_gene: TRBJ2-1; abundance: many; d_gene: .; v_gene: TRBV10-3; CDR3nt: TGTGCCATCAGCGAACCCGGGACGCCGAACAATGAGCAGTTCTTC; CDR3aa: CAISEPGTPNNEQFF
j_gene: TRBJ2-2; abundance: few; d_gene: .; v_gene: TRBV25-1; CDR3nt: TGTGCCAGCAGTGGCGGGCCTTTTTCTGACACCGGGGAGCTGTTTTTT; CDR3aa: CASSGGPFSDTGELFF
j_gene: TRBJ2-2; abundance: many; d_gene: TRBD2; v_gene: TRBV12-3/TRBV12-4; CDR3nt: TGTGCCAGCAGTCCCCAAGTCGGAGCGGGAGTGAGGAACGGGGAGCTGTTTTTT; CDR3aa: CASSPQVGAGVRNGELFF
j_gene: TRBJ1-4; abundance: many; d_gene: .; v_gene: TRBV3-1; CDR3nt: TGTGCCAGCCCGACAAATGCAACTAATGAAAAACTGTTTTTT; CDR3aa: CASPTNATNEKLFF
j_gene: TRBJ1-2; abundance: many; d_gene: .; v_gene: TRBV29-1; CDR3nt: TGCAGCGTTGTAGCAGGACGTCTTGATGGCTACACCTTC; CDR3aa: CSVVAGRLDGYTF
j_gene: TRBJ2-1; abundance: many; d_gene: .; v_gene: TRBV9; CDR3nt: TGTGCCAGCAGCGTAACCCCGGGGAGTTATGAGCAGTTCTTC; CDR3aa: CASSVTPGSYEQFF
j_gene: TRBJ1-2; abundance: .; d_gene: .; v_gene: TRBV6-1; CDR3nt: TGTGCCAGCAGTGACAGGGTGCATGGCTACACCTTC; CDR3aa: CASSDRVHGYTF
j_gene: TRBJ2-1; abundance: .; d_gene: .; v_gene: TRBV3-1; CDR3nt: TGTGCCAGCAGCCAGACGTTCGGCTCTTCCAATGAGCAGTTCTTC; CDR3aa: CASSQTFGSSNEQFF
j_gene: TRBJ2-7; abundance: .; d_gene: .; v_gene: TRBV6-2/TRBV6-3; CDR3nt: TGTGCCAGCAGTTACGGTCCTCGAGGGCGTGACTCCTACGAGCAGTACTTC; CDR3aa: CASSYGPRGRDSYEQYF
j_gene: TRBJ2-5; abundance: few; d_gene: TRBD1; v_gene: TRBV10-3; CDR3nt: TGTGCCACCAGAAGTTCTACAGGGGGACAAACTGAGACCCAGTACTTC; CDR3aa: CATRSSTGGQTETQYF
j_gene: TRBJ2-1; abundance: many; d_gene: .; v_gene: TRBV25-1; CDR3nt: TGTGCCAGCAGTGAATATTGGGGGATAAGTTCCTACAATGAGCAGTTCTTC; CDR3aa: CASSEYWGISSYNEQFF
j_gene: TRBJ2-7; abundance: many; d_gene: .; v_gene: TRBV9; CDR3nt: TGTGCCAGCAGCGTAGGTGAGGGGTACGAGCAGTACTTC; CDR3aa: CASSVGEGYEQYF
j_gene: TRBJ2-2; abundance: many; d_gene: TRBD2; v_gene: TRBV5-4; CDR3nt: TGTGCCAGCTCCGGCCGGGCTAGCGGTAACACCGGGGAGCTGTTTTTT; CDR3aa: CASSGRASGNTGELFF
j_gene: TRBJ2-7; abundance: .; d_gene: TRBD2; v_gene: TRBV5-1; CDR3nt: TGCGCCAGCAGCCCCTCTAGTAGCGGGAGGGCCTACGAGCAGTACTTC; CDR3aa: CASSPSSSGRAYEQYF
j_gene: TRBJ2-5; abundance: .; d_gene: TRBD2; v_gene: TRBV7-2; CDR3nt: TGTGCCAGCAGCTTGACTAGCGGAGACGAAGAGACCCAGTACTTC; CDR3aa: CASSLTSGDEETQYF
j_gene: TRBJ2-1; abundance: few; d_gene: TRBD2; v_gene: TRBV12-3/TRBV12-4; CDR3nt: TGTGCCAGCTATCTAGCGGGAGCGGGGGGGGAGCAGTTCTTC; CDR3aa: CASYLAGAGGEQFF
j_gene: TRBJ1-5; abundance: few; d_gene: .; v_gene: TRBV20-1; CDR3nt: TGCAGTGCTAGCAATGATCAGCCCCAGCATTTT; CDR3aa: CSASNDQPQHF
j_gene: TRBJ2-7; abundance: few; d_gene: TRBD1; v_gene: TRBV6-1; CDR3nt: TGTGCCAGCAGTAGTCCCGGGGACAGGAGCTCCTACGAGCAGTACTTC; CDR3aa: CASSSPGDRSSYEQYF
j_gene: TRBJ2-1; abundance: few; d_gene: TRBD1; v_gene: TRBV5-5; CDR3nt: TGTGCCAGCACGTCGATACAGGGGAGCTCCTACAATGAGCAGTTCTTC; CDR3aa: CASTSIQGSSYNEQFF
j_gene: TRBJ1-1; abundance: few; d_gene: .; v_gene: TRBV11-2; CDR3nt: TGTGCCAGCAGCTTAGATTGGGGGAACACTGAAGCTTTCTTT; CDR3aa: CASSLDWGNTEAFF
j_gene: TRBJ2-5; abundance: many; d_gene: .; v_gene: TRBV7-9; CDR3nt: TGTGCCAGCGGCTATGAAGAGACCCAGTACTTC; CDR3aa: CASGYEETQYF
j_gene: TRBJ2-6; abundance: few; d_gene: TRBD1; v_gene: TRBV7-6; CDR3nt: TGTGCCAGCAGCTTAACAGGGGCATTCCCCACTGGGGCCAACGTCCTGACTTTC; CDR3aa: CASSLTGAFPTGANVLTF
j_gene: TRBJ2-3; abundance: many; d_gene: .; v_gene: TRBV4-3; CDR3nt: TGCGCCAGCAGTTCTTTAGCGCAACCCACTAGCACAGATACGCAGTATTTT; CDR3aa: CASSSLAQPTSTDTQYF
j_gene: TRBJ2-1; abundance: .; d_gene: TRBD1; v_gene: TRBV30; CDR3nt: TGTGCCTGGGGAGACAGGGGAAGATACAATGAGCAGTTCTTC; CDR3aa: CAWGDRGRYNEQFF
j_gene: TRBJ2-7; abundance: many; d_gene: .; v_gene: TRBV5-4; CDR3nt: TGTGCCAGCAGCTTGGGTCTCGGGTACGAGCAGTACTTC; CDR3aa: CASSLGLGYEQYF
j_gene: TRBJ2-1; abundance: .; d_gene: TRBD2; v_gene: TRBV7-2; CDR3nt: TGTGCCACCCGGGGTGCGGGAGGGAGCTATGAGCAGTTCTTC; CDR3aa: CATRGAGGSYEQFF
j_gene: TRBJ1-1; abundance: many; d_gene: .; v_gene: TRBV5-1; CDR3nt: TGCGCCAGCAGCCGAGACAGTGAGTTTGACACTGAAGCTTTCTTT; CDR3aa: CASSRDSEFDTEAFF
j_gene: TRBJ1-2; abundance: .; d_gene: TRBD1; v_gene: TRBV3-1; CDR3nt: TGTGCCAACAGCGAAGGACAGGGAGAGTATGGCTACACCTTC; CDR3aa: CANSEGQGEYGYTF
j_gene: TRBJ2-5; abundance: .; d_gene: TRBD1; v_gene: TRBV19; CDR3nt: TGTGCCAGTAGTTGGGACAGCGATCAAGAGACCCAGTACTTC; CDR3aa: CASSWDSDQETQYF
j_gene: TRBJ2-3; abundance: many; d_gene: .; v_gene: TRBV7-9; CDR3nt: TGTGCCAGCAGACTGAAGCCGGGGGGCACAGATACGCAGTATTTT; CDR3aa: CASRLKPGGTDTQYF